Sequencing of this TCR beta chain was carried out in a study of PD-L1 blockade in urothelial cancer. Assay: immunoSEQ multiplex PCR; the TCRdb copy retains only in-frame clones and omits some. The profile shows around 100,000 clones, around 85% of them singletons. The CDR3 has 16 amino acids. V gave up 7 bases and J gave up 4 bases, with 21 bases separating them. CDR1 is LNHDA and CDR2 is SQIVND in the germline V gene (reference sequence). This receptor was obtained from a man aged 45-65 years with urothelial cancer. The sequencing used PBMCs, collected around atezolizumab (anti-PD-L1) treatment. J is TRBJ2-3 and V is TRBV19; D is ambiguous. The CDR3 sequence is CASIPSPAAPPDTQYF. CDR3 DNA sequence: TGTGCCAGTATCCCTTCTCCGGCGGCCCCCCCAGATACGCAGTATTTT.